The source of this T cell receptor (beta chain) is a study of vaccination and CD4 T cells after COVID-19. About the study: The convalescents comprised six males and four females, two of them Hispanic. Overlapping spike peptides of SARS-CoV-2, HCoV-NL63, HCoV-OC43 and HCoV-229E were used, and cells were stimulated with them.

Cultured CD4+ T-cell DNA underwent Oncomine TCR Beta short-read sequencing. MiXCR was run by TCRdb on the PCR reads, yielding one entry per CDR3 protein. The sample has 7,000 or so distinct CDR3 sequences; around 42% are singletons. Treatment defined: approximately nine-day PBMC culture with coronavirus spike peptide pools or control peptides (ViraFEST assay). One should note that the unexposed donor's CD4+ T cells were collected before the COVID-19 pandemic (2011-2018). This CDR3 comprises 15 residues. The V gene's germline CDR1 is MDHEN and CDR2 SYDVKM. V lost 5 bases to trimming and J lost 0 bases; unmatched junction nucleotides: 6. A remark on this clonotype: Its antigen is not identified.

V is TRBV28 and J is TRBJ1-1; TRBD1 aligns across 7 bases. This sequence originates from a human donor in good health. The source material was CD4+ T cells from blood, cultured in vitro. The CDR3 bases are TGTGCCAGCAGTACAGGGGTTTTCATGAACACTGAAGCTTTCTTT. Its protein product is CASSTGVFMNTEAFF. Based on the CDR3 plus reference TRBV28 and TRBJ1-1, the full variable domain is DVKVTQSSRYLVKRTGEKVFLECVQDMDHENMFWYRQDPGLGLRLIYFSYDVKMKEKGDIPEGYSVSREKKERFSLILESASTNQTSMYLCASSTGVFMNTEAFFGQGTRLTVV.